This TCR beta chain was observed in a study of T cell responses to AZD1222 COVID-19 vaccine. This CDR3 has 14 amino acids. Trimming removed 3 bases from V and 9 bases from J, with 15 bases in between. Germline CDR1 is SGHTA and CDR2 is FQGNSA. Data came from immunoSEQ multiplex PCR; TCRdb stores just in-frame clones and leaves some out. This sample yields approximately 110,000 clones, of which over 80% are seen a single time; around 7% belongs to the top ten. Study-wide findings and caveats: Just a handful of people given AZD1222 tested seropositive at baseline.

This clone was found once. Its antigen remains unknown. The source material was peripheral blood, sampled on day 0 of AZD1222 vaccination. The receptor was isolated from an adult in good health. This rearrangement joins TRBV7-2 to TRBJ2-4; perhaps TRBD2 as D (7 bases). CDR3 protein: CASSLRRGEGIQYF. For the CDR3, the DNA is TGTGCCAGCAGCTTGAGGAGGGGGGAGGGCATTCAGTACTTC.